These 2 T cell receptor beta chains share one sample of origin, sequenced in a study of blood T cell repertoires in COVID-19. Sequencing was performed with immunoSEQ multiplex PCR; in TCRdb, only in-frame clones are kept and a portion is missing. The data contain about 180,000 clones, around 73% of them singletons. The material sequenced was PBMCs or T cells enriched from blood (not recorded which). These receptors came from a woman aged 45-59 years who had recovered from COVID-19.

The chain has TRBV28 and TRBJ1-2; the D is unclear. The germline CDR1 and CDR2 sequences are MDHEN and SYDVKM. Trimming took 6 bases from V and 4 from J, leaving 9 bases between them. CDR3 size: 12 residues. CDR3 region: CASRPDIYGYTF. Here the CDR3 DNA reads TGTGCCAGCAGGCCAGACATCTATGGCTACACCTTC.

The V call is TRBV28, the J call TRBJ1-3, with D perhaps TRBD1 (5 bases). The CDR3 is 16 residues long. Between the trimmed V and J ends, which lost 7 bases and 0 bases, there was a span of 16 bases. Germline-derived CDR1 and CDR2 are MDHEN and SYDVKM. The CDR3 DNA sequence: TGTGCCAGCACCTCCGCGGCGGGACTCTCTGGAAACACCATATATTTT. Translated: CASTSAAGLSGNTIYF. Together with reference TRBV28 and TRBJ1-3, the CDR3 gives the full variable domain: DVKVTQSSRYLVKRTGEKVFLECVQDMDHENMFWYRQDPGLGLRLIYFSYDVKMKEKGDIPEGYSVSREKKERFSLILESASTNQTSMYLCASTSAAGLSGNTIYFGEGSWLTVV.